This TCR beta chain was retrieved from a study of OX40 agonist ivuxolimab in advanced cancers. Study-wide points: Some patients without response likewise showed low normalized clonal expansion. Mean expanded clone counts were higher in CD8+ than CD4+ T cells.

V gave up 1 base and J gave up 0 bases, with 11 bases separating them. Germline loops: CDR1 SGHNT, CDR2 YENEEA. The CDR3 contains 16 residues. The assay was immunoSEQ multiplex PCR, and TCRdb's table has in-frame clones only and misses some. Counted here are about 69,000 clones, approximately 80% occurring once; the ten biggest clones make up 2% to 2.5%. About this clone itself: What it binds is not known.

The chain links TRBV11-3 to TRBJ2-3; D is uncertain. Source: CD4+ or CD8+ T cells sorted from blood, taken in a trial of the OX40 agonist ivuxolimab. The clonotype comes from an adult with an advanced solid tumor such as melanoma, head and neck, liver or kidney cancer. The CDR3 DNA reads TGTGCCAGCAGCTTAGGCCCCAGGCAAAGCACAGATACGCAGTATTTT. This encodes CASSLGPRQSTDTQYF.